The entry below gives a single T cell receptor (beta chain) sequence along with its context. 60 Vbeta and 13 Jbeta primers were used in PCR. TCRdb's copy holds only in-frame clones and misses some; the assay was immunoSEQ multiplex PCR. This sample yields about 200,000 clones, of which just under 70% are seen a single time; approximately 2.5% belongs to the top ten. These data are taken from a study of cytomegalovirus exposure and HLA in healthy donors. Germline CDR1 and CDR2: SGHRS and YFSETQ. The length of the CDR3 is 15 residues. With 0 bases removed from V and 0 bases from J, the gap between germline ends came to 4 bases.

This sequence originates from a man between 40 and 49 years old in good health and CMV-seropositive. Sequenced sample: PBMCs. V usage is TRBV5-1 and J usage is TRBJ2-6; D remains ambiguous. The CDR3 loop is CASSLVYSGANVLTF. The DNA for the CDR3 is TGCGCCAGCAGCTTGGTGTACTCTGGGGCCAACGTCCTGACTTTC. Using reference TRBV5-1 and TRBJ2-6 for the parts outside the CDR3, the full variable domain is KAGVTQTPRYLIKTRGQQVTLSCSPISGHRSVSWYQQTPGQGLQFLFEYFSETQRNKGNFPGRFSGRQFSNSRSEMNVSTLELGDSALYLCASSLVYSGANVLTFGAGSRLTVL.